This T cell receptor (beta chain) is drawn from a study of T cell responses to AZD1222 COVID-19 vaccine. Overall study findings and caveats: The sample set comprised mostly white British donors with more females, and clonal diversity was possibly underestimated.

This clone was picked up a small number of times. Its antigen is currently unknown. This table comes from immunoSEQ multiplex PCR, and its TCRdb copy is limited to in-frame clones, with some not included. The sample contains 150,000 or so clones, approximately 94% of which appear only once. This CDR3 contains 16 residues. Between the trimmed V and J ends, which lost 6 bases and 1 base, there was a span of 18 bases. CDR1 MNHEY and CDR2 SVGEGT come from the germline V gene. This chain connects TRBV6-2 or TRBV6-3 to TRBJ1-2, with a possible D match to TRBD1 (6 bases). This receptor was identified in an adult in good health. Sequencing used peripheral blood, obtained on day 0 of AZD1222 vaccination. CDR3 region: CASSDPYQDSNYGYTF. The CDR3, as DNA: TGTGCCAGCAGCGATCCCTACCAGGACAGTAACTATGGCTACACCTTC.